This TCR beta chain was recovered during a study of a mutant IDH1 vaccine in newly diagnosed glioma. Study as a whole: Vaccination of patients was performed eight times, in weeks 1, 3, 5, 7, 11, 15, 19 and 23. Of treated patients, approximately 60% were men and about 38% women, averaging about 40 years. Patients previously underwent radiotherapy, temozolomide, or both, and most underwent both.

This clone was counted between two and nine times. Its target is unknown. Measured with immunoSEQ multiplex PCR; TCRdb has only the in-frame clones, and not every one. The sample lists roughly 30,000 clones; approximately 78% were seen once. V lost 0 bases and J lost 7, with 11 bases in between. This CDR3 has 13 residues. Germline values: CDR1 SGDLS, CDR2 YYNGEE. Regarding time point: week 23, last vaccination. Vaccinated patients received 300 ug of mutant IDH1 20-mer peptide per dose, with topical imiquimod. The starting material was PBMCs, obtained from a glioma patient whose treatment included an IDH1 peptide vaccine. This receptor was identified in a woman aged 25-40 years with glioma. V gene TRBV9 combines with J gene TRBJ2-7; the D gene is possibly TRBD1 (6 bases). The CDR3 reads CASSVVTGSEQYF. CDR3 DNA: TGTGCCAGCAGCGTAGTAACAGGGAGTGAGCAGTACTTC.